Included here is one T cell receptor beta chain sequence, with context. The V gene's germline CDR1 is KGHSH and CDR2 LQKENI. The CDR3 length is 14 residues. J was trimmed by 5 bases and V by 3 bases; bases with no gene match: 3. This specimen belongs to a study of blood T cell repertoires in COVID-19. Overall study context: Sources were T cells, B-cell-depleted T cells, or PBMCs; the material itself was cDNA or gDNA.

Clones were read by immunoSEQ multiplex PCR, and TCRdb kept only the in-frame ones, dropping some. Of roughly 25,000 clones listed, approximately 80% are singletons. The chain has TRBV18 and TRBJ2-2; 7 nucleotides agree with TRBD1. This TCR was recovered from a woman in her seventies with COVID-19, enrolled during active disease. Sequenced input: peripheral blood. CDR3 nucleotide sequence: TGTGCCAGCTCACCCCGACAGGGAACCGGGGAGCTGTTTTTT. Amino acid sequence: CASSPRQGTGELFF.